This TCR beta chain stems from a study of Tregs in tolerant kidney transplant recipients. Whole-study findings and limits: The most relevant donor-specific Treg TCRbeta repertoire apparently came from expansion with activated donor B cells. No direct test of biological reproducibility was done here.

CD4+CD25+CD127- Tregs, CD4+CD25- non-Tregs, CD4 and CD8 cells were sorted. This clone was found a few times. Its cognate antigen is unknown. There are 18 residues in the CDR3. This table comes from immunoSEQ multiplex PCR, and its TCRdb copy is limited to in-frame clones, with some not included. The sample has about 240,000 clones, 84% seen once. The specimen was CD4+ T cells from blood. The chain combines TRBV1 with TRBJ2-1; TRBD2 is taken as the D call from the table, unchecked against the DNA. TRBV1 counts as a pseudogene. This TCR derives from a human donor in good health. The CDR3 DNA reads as TGCACCAGCAGCCAAGATCCGCCTTTGGGGGGGGCAGGTAATGAGCAGTTCTTC. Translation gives CTSSQDPPLGGAGNEQFF.